These T cell receptor beta chains were read from a single sample in a study. TCRdb recomputed calls from the reads with MiXCR, one row per CDR3 protein. This sample has more than 1,000 distinct CDR3 sequences, with less than 45% found just once. The material sequenced was CD8+ T cells (not recorded whether cultured). The source of these receptors is a male donor. Both conserved end residues are trimmed from each CDR3. Part of the rows lack a size; the others show once, few, many or a class for expanded clones.

clone size	V gene	J gene	CDR3 protein
many	TRBV29-1	TRBJ2-1	SAYQERNEQF
.	TRBV27	TRBJ2-5	ASSFSTDGRETQY
medium-sized	TRBV19	TRBJ2-5	ASSTHGGAWQY
few	TRBV19	TRBJ2-7	ASSIRSAYGQY
.	TRBV19	TRBJ1-2	ASSIDHGGRGGYT
many	TRBV19	TRBJ2-7	ATAMYGASYEQY
many	TRBV19	TRBJ1-1	ASSIGLWRTEAF
medium-sized	TRBV10-2	TRBJ2-2	ASSETYTSGPNTGELF
.	TRBV6-5	TRBJ1-3	ASSHRGDSGNTIY
.	TRBV19	TRBJ2-3	ASSGRSADTRY
.	TRBV19	TRBJ2-7	ASTIRSAYEQY
.	TRBV19	TRBJ1-1	ASSWTLNTGAF
.	TRBV19	TRBJ2-3	ASSGHGADTRY
.	TRBV19	TRBJ1-2	DSSMNGESYGYT
large	TRBV19	TRBJ2-1	ASSIRSVYEQF
medium-sized	TRBV19	TRBJ1-2	AASTGNYGYT
many	TRBV19	TRBJ2-1	ASSFQSDNEQF
.	TRBV19	TRBJ2-2	ASSTRSTGKLF
once	TRBV27	TRBJ2-5	ASSFSTAGRGTQY
many	TRBV19	TRBJ2-7	ASSIRSGEEQY
large	TRBV12-3/TRBV12-4	TRBJ2-1	ASSFGDEQF
.	TRBV19	TRBJ2-1	DSSIRAECGQF
medium-sized	TRBV27	TRBJ2-1	ASSLFPEDSYNEQF
.	TRBV19	TRBJ1-2	ASGSGAESYT
large	TRBV6-2/TRBV6-3	TRBJ1-5	ASSYSLDSHSNQPQH
.	TRBV19	TRBJ2-1	ASSHIAGGYNEQF
.	TRBV21-1	TRBJ2-5	ASSKGGRGGPETQY
once	TRBV19	TRBJ1-2	VSSQGSYGYT
many	TRBV19	TRBJ2-5	ASSWHLKETQY
many	TRBV19	TRBJ2-3	ASSIRGSDTQY
.	TRBV19	TRBJ1-2	DSGMKAESYGYT
many	TRBV19	TRBJ2-3	ASSFYSTDTQY
.	TRBV19	TRBJ1-2	ASSIDSQGCT
many	TRBV19	TRBJ2-1	ASSIRGLASYNEQF
many	TRBV12-3/TRBV12-4	TRBJ2-7	ASSLNRGGSYEQY
large	TRBV13	TRBJ2-2	ASTIGLARGAGTGELF
.	TRBV19	TRBJ1-2	ASSTHTGANYGCT
medium-sized	TRBV19	TRBJ1-2	ASSIEDLTNYGYT
.	TRBV19	TRBJ1-2	ASGISAQGYT
medium-sized	TRBV19	TRBJ2-1	ASSHLAGGYNEQF
.	TRBV19	TRBJ1-2	ASSINGECYT
medium-sized	TRBV19	TRBJ1-3	ANSIGQVDTIY
.	TRBV19	TRBJ1-2	ASSSEAYSYT
many	TRBV7-6	TRBJ2-6	ASSQLGGDSSGANVLT
medium-sized	TRBV3-1	TRBJ2-2	ANSARDHSDPNTGELF
medium-sized	TRBV19	TRBJ2-7	ASSFRAALEQY
few	TRBV20-1	TRBJ2-7	SAREGSYEQY
.	TRBV19	TRBJ2-7	AGSNHAGAAQY
.	TRBV20-1	TRBJ2-3	SARETGLAGWIDTQN
.	TRBV19	TRBJ2-7	TSSRRSAYEQY
medium-sized	TRBV6-6	TRBJ1-1	ASSPGQGTEAF
few	TRBV19	TRBJ1-1	ASSWTGNTEAL
many	TRBV19	TRBJ2-2	ASSIRAAGELF
few	TRBV19	TRBJ1-4	ASSSTGVPNEKLF
medium-sized	TRBV20-1	TRBJ2-3	SARWRYSRGPDTQY